One sample yielded the 13 T cell receptor beta chains listed below, sequenced in a study of blood T cell repertoires in COVID-19. TCRdb's table, derived via immunoSEQ multiplex PCR, lists solely in-frame clones and lacks some. The sample lists 200,000 to 300,000 clones; approximately 81% were seen once. Sequenced: peripheral blood. These receptors came from a woman of 80 years or more with acute or convalescent COVID-19.

This rearrangement joins TRBV10-2 to TRBJ2-3, with 10 bases aligning to TRBD2. CDR1 is WSHSY and CDR2 is SAAADI in the germline V gene. The CDR3 loop spans 17 amino acids. Trimming cost V 1 base and J 1 base; bases outside gene matches: 5. The CDR3 bases are TGCGCCAGCAGTGAGTTCTCCGGGACTAGCGGCACAGATACGCAGTATTTT. This encodes CASSEFSGTSGTDTQYF.

This sequence joins TRBV25-1 and TRBJ1-6; no firm D call. This CDR3 is 16 amino acids long. Germline-derived CDR1 and CDR2 are MGHDK and SYGVNS. Trimming took 6 bases from V and 5 from J, leaving 17 bases between them. In DNA form, the CDR3 reads TGTGCCAGCAGGATGGACTTAGGGCGCGATAATTCACCCCTCCACTTT. Residues: CASRMDLGRDNSPLHF.

The V gene is TRBV5-5, the J gene TRBJ1-1, with D possibly being TRBD1 (6 bases). Trimming cost V 0 bases and J 0 bases, with 15 bases left between them. This CDR3 contains 17 residues. The germline V gene encodes CDR1 SGHKS and CDR2 YYEKEE (reference sequence). The CDR3 nucleotides are TGTGCCAGCAGCTTGGAAGGCCGGGGGGCGATGAACACTGAAGCTTTCTTT. Translation: CASSLEGRGAMNTEAFF.

The genes are TRBV19 and TRBJ1-1; D ambiguous. V was shortened by 7 bases and J by 0 bases, with 12 bases between the two germline ends. There are 14 residues in the CDR3. The germline gives CDR1 LNHDA, CDR2 SQIVND (reference sequence). CDR3 protein: CASTLGGMNTEAFF. The CDR3 nucleotides are TGTGCCAGTACCCTCGGAGGGATGAACACTGAAGCTTTCTTT.

This rearrangement joins TRBV3-1 (or the pseudogene TRBV3-2) to TRBJ2-3; maybe TRBD2 (5 bases). V lost 4 bases to trimming and J lost 5 bases, with 13 bases between them. Germline V CDR1 and CDR2: LGHDT, YNNKEL (reference sequence). The CDR3 has 14 residues. CDR3 residues: CASSPPSAGDTQYF. The CDR3 region has the DNA TGTGCCAGCAGCCCCCCCTCCGCGGGAGATACGCAGTATTTT.

The count of this clone is one. The V call is TRBV19, the J call TRBJ2-1, with 13 bases matching TRBD2. Germline V gene lookup returns CDR1 LNHDA and CDR2 SQIVND (reference sequence). With 3 bases clipped from V and 4 bases from J, the junction kept 3 bases outside the gene matches. This CDR3 has 16 residues. The CDR3 sequence: CASSMGLAGPYNEQFF. The CDR3 DNA follows: TGTGCCAGTAGTATGGGACTAGCGGGACCGTACAATGAGCAGTTCTTC.

This clone has only a few counts. CDR3 loop: CASSPGTGIYEQYF. CDR3 DNA: TGCGCCAGCAGCCCGGGGACAGGGATCTACGAGCAGTACTTC. The chain employs TRBV5-1 and TRBJ2-7; 9 nucleotides match TRBD1. The germline CDR1 and CDR2 sequences are SGHRS and YFSETQ. The CDR3 is 14 residues long. Germline trimming cut 4 bases from V and 3 bases from J; bases unmatched to any gene: 5.

The rearrangement uses TRBV7-2 and TRBJ2-5, with TRBD2 as a possible D gene (5 bases). Looked up from germline, CDR1 is SGHTA and CDR2 is FQGNSA. There are 14 residues in the CDR3. V lost 5 bases and J lost 5, with 15 bases in between. CDR3 sequence (DNA): TGTGCCAGCAGCGTGACTACCGTCCGGGAGACCCAGTACTTC. This encodes CASSVTTVRETQYF.

The chain has TRBV12-3 or TRBV12-4 and TRBJ1-2, with 12 positions matching TRBD1. The CDR3 has 12 residues. Trimming took 6 bases from V and 8 from J; bases not matched to a gene: 1. CDR3 protein: CASSGTGGGYTF. The CDR3, as DNA: TGTGCCAGCAGCGGGACAGGGGGCGGCTACACCTTC.

The chain recombines TRBV19 with TRBJ1-5, with TRBD1 as a possible D gene (6 bases). Germline loops: CDR1 LNHDA, CDR2 SQIVND (reference sequence). The CDR3 runs to 14 residues. V lost 6 bases to trimming and J lost 5 bases, with 14 bases between them. The CDR3 is CASSTSGVDQPQHF. Written as DNA, the CDR3 is TGTGCCAGTAGCACCTCAGGGGTAGATCAGCCCCAGCATTTT.

The genes are TRBV7-9 and TRBJ2-3, with 7 positions matching TRBD2. The CDR3 loop spans 16 amino acids. In germline, CDR1 is SEHNR, CDR2 FQNEAQ (reference sequence). The trim removed 4 bases at V and 3 bases at J, leaving 10 bases unmatched. The DNA for the CDR3 is TGTGCCAGCAGCTCGACACCGGGGGGTGAGACAGATACGCAGTATTTT. Its translation is CASSSTPGGETDTQYF.

The chain is built from TRBV28 and TRBJ2-3; no clear D. There are 16 residues in the CDR3. Trimming took 8 bases from V and 2 from J, leaving 20 bases between them. Looked up from germline, CDR1 is MDHEN and CDR2 is SYDVKM. CDR3: CASSNGLAAFTDTQYF. For the CDR3, the DNA is TGTGCCAGCTCAAACGGTCTTGCGGCCTTCACAGATACGCAGTATTTT.

This clone was seen only once. V is TRBV27 and J is TRBJ2-7, with TRBD2 identical over 7 bases. V dropped 2 bases and J dropped 7; count of bases not matched to a gene: 11. The CDR3 consists of 15 residues. The germline V gene has CDR1 MNHEY and CDR2 SMNVEV (reference sequence). CDR3 in amino acids: CASSLGEGLRTEQYF. In DNA, the CDR3 is TGTGCCAGCAGTTTAGGGGAGGGCCTCAGAACTGAGCAGTACTTC.